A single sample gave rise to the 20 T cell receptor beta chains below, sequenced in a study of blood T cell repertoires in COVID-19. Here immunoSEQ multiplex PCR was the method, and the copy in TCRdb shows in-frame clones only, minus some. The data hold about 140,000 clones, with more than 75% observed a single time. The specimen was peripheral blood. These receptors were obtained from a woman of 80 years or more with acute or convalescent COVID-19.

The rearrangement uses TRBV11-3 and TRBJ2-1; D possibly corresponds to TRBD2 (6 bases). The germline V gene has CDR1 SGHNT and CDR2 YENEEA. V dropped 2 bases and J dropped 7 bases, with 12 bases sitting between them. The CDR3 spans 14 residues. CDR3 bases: TGTGCCAGCAGCTTAAGGGCCCGGGGGAATGAGCAGTTCTTC. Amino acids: CASSLRARGNEQFF.

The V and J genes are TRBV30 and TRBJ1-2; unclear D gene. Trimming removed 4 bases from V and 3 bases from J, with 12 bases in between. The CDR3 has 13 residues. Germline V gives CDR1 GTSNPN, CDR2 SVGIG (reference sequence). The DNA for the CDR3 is TGTGCCTGGATACCGGGAGAATACTATGGCTACACCTTC. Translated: CAWIPGEYYGYTF. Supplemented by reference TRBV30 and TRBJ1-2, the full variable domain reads SQTIHQWPATLVQPVGSPLSLECTVEGTSNPNLYWYRQAAGRGLQLLFYSVGIGQISSEVPQNLSASRPQDRQFILSSKKLLLSDSGFYLCAWIPGEYYGYTFGSGTRLTVV.

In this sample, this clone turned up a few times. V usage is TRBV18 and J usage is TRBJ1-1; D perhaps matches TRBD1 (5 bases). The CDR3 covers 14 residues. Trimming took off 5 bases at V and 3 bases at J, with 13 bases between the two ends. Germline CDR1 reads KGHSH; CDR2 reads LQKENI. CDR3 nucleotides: TGTGCCAGCTCAAGCCAGGGCTCACACACTGAAGCTTTCTTT. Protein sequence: CASSSQGSHTEAFF.

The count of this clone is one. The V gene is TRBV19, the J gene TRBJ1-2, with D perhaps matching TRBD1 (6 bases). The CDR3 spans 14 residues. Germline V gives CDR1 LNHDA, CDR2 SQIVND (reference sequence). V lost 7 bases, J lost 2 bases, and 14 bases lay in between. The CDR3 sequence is CASTSRGTNYGYTF. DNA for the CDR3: TGTGCCAGTACATCCCGAGGGACAAACTATGGCTACACCTTC.

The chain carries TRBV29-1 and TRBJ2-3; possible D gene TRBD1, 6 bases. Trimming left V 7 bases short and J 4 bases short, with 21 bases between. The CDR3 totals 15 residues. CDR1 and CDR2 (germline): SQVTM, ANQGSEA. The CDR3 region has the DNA TGCAGCGCCGAACCCACAGGGAGAATCCCAGATACGCAGTATTTT. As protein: CSAEPTGRIPDTQYF.

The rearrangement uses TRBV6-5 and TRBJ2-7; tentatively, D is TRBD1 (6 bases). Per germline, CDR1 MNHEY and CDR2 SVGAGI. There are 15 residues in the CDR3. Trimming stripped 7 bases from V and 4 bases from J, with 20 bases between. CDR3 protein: CASTGRGLESYEQYF. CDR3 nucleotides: TGTGCCAGCACGGGCAGGGGCCTAGAGTCTTACGAGCAGTACTTC.

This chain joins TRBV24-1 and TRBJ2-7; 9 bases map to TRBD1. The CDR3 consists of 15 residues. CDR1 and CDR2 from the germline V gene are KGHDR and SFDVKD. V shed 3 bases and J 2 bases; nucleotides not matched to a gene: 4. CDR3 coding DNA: TGTGCCACCAGTGATCCCGGGACAGGGACCTACGAGCAGTACTTC. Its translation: CATSDPGTGTYEQYF.

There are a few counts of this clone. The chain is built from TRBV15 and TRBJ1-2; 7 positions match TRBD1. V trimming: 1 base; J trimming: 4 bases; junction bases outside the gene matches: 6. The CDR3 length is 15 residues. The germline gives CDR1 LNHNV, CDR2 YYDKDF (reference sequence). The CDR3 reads CATSRGGGAIYGYTF. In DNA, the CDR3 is TGTGCCACCAGCAGAGGAGGGGGCGCGATCTATGGCTACACCTTC.

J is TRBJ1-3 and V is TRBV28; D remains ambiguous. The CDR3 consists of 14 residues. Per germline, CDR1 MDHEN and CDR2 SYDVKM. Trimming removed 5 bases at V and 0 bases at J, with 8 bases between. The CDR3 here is CASSRVFSGNTIYF. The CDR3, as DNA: TGTGCCAGCAGTCGGGTGTTCTCTGGAAACACCATATATTTT. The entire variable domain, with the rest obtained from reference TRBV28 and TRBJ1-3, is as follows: DVKVTQSSRYLVKRTGEKVFLECVQDMDHENMFWYRQDPGLGLRLIYFSYDVKMKEKGDIPEGYSVSREKKERFSLILESASTNQTSMYLCASSRVFSGNTIYFGEGSWLTVV.

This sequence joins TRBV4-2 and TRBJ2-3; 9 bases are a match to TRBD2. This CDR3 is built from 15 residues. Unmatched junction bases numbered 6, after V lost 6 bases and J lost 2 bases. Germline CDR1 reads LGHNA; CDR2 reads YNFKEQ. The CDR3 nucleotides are TGTGCCAGCAGGCCGAGCGGGGGGCCCACAGATACGCAGTATTTT. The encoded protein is CASRPSGGPTDTQYF.

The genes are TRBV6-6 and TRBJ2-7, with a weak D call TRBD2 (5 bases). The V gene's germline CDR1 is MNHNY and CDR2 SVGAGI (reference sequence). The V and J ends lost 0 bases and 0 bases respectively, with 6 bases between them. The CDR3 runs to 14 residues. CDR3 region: CASSYSGVSYEQYF. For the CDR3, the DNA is TGTGCCAGCAGTTACTCGGGAGTCTCCTACGAGCAGTACTTC.

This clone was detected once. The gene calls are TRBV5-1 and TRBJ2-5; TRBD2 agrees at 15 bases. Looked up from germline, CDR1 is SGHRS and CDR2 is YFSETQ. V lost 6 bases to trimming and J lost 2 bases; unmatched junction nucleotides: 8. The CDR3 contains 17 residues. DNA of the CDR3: TGCGCCAGCACCTCGGGACTAGCGGGAGGACTACAAGAGACCCAGTACTTC. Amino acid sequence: CASTSGLAGGLQETQYF. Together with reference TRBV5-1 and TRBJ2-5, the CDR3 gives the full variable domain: KAGVTQTPRYLIKTRGQQVTLSCSPISGHRSVSWYQQTPGQGLQFLFEYFSETQRNKGNFPGRFSGRQFSNSRSEMNVSTLELGDSALYLCASTSGLAGGLQETQYFGPGTRLLVL.

The CDR3 loop reads CASSRSRLKLAEGPGELFF. The CDR3 DNA follows: TGTGCCAGCTCACGATCCCGCCTAAAACTAGCGGAGGGGCCCGGGGAGCTGTTTTTT. The V and J genes are TRBV18 and TRBJ2-2; 8 nucleotides match TRBD2. Losses at the gene ends were 4 bases for V and 6 bases for J; bases not matched to a gene: 19. This CDR3 has 19 residues. Germline V gene lookup returns CDR1 KGHSH and CDR2 LQKENI.

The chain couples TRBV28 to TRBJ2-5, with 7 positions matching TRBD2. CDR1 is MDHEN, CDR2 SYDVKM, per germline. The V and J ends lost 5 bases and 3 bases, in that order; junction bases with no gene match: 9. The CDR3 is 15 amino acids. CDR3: CASSRVGGIEETQYF. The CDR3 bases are TGTGCCAGCAGTCGCGTCGGGGGGATAGAAGAGACCCAGTACTTC.

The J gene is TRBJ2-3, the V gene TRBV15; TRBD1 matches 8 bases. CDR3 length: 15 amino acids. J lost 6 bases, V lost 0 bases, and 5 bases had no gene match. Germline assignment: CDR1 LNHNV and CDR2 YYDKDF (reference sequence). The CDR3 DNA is TGTGCCACCAGCAGAGAAGGGACAGGTCTGGATACGCAGTATTTT. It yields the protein CATSREGTGLDTQYF.

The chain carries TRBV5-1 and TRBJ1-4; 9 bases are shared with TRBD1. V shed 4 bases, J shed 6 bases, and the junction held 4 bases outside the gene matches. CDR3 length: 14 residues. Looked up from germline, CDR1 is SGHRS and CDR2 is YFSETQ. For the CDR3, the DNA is TGCGCCAGCAGCGCCACAGGGGGCGATGAAAAACTGTTTTTT. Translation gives CASSATGGDEKLFF.

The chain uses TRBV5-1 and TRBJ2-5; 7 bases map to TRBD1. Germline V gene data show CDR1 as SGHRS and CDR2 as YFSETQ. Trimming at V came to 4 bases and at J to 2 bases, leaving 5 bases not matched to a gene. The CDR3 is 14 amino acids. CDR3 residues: CASSGGQHQETQYF. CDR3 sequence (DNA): TGCGCCAGCAGCGGGGGACAGCATCAAGAGACCCAGTACTTC.

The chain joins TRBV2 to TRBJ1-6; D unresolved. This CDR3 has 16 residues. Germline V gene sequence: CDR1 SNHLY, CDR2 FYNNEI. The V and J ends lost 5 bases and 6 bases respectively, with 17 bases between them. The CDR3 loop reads CASSSPQTGVNSPLHF. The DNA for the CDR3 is TGTGCCAGCAGTTCTCCCCAGACGGGAGTTAATTCACCCCTCCACTTT.

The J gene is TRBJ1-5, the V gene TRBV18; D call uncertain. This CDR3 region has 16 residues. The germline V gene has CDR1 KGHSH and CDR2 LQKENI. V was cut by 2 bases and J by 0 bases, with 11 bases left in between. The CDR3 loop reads CASSPTSGNSNQPQHF. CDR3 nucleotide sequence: TGTGCCAGCTCACCAACTTCGGGAAATAGCAATCAGCCCCAGCATTTT. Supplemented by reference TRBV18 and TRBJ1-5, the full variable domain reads NAGVMQNPRHLVRRRGQEARLRCSPMKGHSHVYWYRQLPEEGLKFMVYLQKENIIDESGMPKERFSAEFPKEGPSILRIQQVVRGDSAAYFCASSPTSGNSNQPQHFGDGTRLSIL.

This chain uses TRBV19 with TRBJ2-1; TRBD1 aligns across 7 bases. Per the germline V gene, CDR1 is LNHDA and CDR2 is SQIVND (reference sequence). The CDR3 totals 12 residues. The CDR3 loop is CSSGQRVNEQFF. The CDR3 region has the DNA TGTTCCTCGGGACAGAGGGTCAATGAGCAGTTCTTC.